Below, 8 T cell receptor beta chains from the same sample are listed, as sequenced in a study of PD-L1 blockade in urothelial cancer. Indicated time point: pretreatment peripheral blood. The table came from immunoSEQ multiplex PCR; TCRdb's copy has only in-frame clones and leaves some out. The sample holds about 39,000 clones, 80% to 95% seen once. Specimen: PBMCs, collected around atezolizumab (anti-PD-L1) treatment. These receptors originate from a woman aged 55-70 years with urothelial cancer.

The chain's CDR3 is CASRTGQGSTDTQYF. Here the CDR3 DNA reads TGCGCCAGCAGAACGGGACAGGGAAGCACAGATACGCAGTATTTT. V usage is TRBV5-1 and J usage is TRBJ2-3, with 9 bases aligning to TRBD1. From germline, CDR1 is SGHRS and CDR2 YFSETQ. V gave up 5 bases and J gave up 0 bases; unmatched junction bases: 4. This CDR3 comprises 15 residues.

The chain has TRBV28 and TRBJ2-5; possibly TRBD2 for D (6 bases). V lost 3 bases, J lost 8 bases, and 16 bases lay in between. The CDR3 has 14 residues. CDR1 and CDR2 (germline): MDHEN, SYDVKM. The CDR3 region has the DNA TGTGCCAGCAGTTTTTTGGAGGGAGATTATACCCAGTACTTC. This codes for CASSFLEGDYTQYF.

The chain recombines TRBV11-2 with TRBJ2-7, with D tentatively TRBD2 (6 bases). The V end lost 7 bases, the J end lost 5 bases, and 21 bases lay between the germline ends. The CDR3 runs to 15 residues. In germline, CDR1 is SGHAT, CDR2 FQNNGV. CDR3 loop: CASIISGSYGDEQYF. The CDR3 DNA is TGTGCCAGCATAATATCCGGGAGCTATGGGGACGAGCAGTACTTC.

The sample holds one count of this clone. V and J are TRBV29-1 and TRBJ2-7; no firm D call. V was clipped by 5 bases and J by 2 bases, with 13 bases between them. The CDR3 consists of 13 residues. Germline V gene data show CDR1 as SQVTM and CDR2 as ANQGSEA. CDR3 coding DNA: TGCAGCGTTTGGGCCGTCGCGACCTACGAGCAGTACTTC. It yields the protein CSVWAVATYEQYF.

V gene TRBV7-8 combines with J gene TRBJ2-7; 10 bases line up with TRBD1. This CDR3 has 13 residues. J gave up 7 bases and V 6 bases, and 6 bases lay outside the gene matches. Germline CDR1 and CDR2: SGHVS and FQNEAQ. The CDR3 spells CASSRQGAREQYF. Here the CDR3 DNA reads TGTGCCAGCAGTCGACAGGGGGCGCGTGAGCAGTACTTC. Full variable domain (missing parts from reference TRBV7-8 and TRBJ2-7): GAGVSQSPRYKVAKRGQDVALRCDPISGHVSLFWYQQALGQGPEFLTYFQNEAQLDKSGLPSDRFFAERPEGSVSTLKIQRTQQEDSAVYLCASSRQGAREQYFGPGTRLTVT.

The chain has TRBV28 and TRBJ2-7; D is unclear. Germline-derived CDR1 and CDR2 are MDHEN and SYDVKM. The CDR3 length is 12 residues. V lost 6 bases and J lost 7, with 13 bases in between. CDR3 region: CASRPKPREQYF. The CDR3 nucleotides are TGTGCCAGCAGGCCCAAGCCCCGGGAGCAGTACTTC.

The V call is TRBV28, the J call TRBJ2-3; 10 bases map to TRBD1. Germline loops: CDR1 MDHEN, CDR2 SYDVKM. CDR3 length equals 18 residues. J gave up 0 bases and V 7 bases, and 13 bases lay outside the gene matches. CDR3 sequence: CASKVTGGPLRSTDTQYF. DNA for the CDR3: TGTGCCAGCAAGGTGACAGGGGGCCCATTACGAAGCACAGATACGCAGTATTTT.

The V and J genes are TRBV28 and TRBJ2-6; D may be TRBD2 (6 bases). The CDR3 sequence is 15 residues long. Per the germline V gene, CDR1 is MDHEN and CDR2 is SYDVKM. The germline V and J ends were trimmed by 4 bases and 0 bases, with 7 bases remaining between them. The CDR3 DNA is TGTGCCAGCAGTTCCGGGAGCTCTGGGGCCAACGTCCTGACTTTC. This codes for CASSSGSSGANVLTF.